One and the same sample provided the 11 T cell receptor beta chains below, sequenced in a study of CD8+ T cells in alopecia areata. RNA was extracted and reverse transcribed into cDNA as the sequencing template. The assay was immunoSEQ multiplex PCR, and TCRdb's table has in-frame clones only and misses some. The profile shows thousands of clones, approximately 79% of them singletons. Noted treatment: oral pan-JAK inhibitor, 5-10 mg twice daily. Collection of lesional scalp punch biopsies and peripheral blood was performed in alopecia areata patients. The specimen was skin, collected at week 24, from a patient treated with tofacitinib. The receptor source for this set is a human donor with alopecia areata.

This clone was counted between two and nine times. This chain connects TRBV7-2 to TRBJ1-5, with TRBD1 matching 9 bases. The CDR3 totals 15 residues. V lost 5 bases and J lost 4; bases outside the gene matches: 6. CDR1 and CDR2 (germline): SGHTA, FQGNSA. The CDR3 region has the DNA TGTGCCAGCAGCCCGGACAGGGGAGAGAATCAGCCCCAGCATTTT. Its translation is CASSPDRGENQPQHF.

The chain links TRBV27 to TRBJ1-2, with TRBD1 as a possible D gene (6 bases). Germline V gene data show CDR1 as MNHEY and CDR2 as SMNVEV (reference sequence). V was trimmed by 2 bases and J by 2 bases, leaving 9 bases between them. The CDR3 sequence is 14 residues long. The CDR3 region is CASSLRTDNYGYTF. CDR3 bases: TGTGCCAGCAGTTTAAGGACAGACAACTATGGCTACACCTTC.

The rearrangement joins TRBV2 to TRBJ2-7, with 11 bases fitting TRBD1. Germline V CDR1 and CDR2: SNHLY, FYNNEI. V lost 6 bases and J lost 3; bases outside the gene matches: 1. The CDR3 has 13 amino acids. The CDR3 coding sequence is TGTGCCAGCAGGGACAGGGGGCTCTACGAGCAGTACTTC. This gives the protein CASRDRGLYEQYF.

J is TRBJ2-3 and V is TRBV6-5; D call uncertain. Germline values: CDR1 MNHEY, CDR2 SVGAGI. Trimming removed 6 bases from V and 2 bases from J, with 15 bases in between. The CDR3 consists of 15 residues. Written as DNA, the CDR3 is TGTGCCAGCAGCTTAAGGAACAGAGCCACAGATACGCAGTATTTT. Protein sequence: CASSLRNRATDTQYF.

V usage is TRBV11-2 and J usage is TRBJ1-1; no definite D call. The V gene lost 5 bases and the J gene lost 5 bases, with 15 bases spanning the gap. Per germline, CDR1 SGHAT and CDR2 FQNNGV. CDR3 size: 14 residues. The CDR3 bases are TGTGCCAGCAGCCCCGCCCCGGGCGGGACTGAAGCTTTCTTT. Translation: CASSPAPGGTEAFF.

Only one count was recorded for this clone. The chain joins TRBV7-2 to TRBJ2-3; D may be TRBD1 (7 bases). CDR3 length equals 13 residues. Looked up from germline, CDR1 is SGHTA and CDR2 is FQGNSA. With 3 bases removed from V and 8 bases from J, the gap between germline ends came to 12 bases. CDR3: CASSFSGGSTQYF. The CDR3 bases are TGTGCCAGCAGCTTTTCAGGGGGGTCTACGCAGTATTTT.

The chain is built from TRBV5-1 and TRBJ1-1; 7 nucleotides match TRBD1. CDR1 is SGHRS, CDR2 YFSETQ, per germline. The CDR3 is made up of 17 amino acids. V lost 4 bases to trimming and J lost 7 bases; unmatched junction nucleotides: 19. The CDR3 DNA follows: TGCGCCAGCAGCCCGTCAGGGGGAGGATCGGGGAAGAATGAAGCTTTCTTT. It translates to CASSPSGGGSGKNEAFF.

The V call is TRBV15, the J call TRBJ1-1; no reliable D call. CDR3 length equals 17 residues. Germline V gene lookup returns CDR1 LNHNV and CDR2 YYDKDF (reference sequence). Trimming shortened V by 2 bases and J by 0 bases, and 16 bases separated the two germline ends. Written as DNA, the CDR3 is TGTGCCACCAGCAGATCCCTCCTCCGGTCGGTGAACACTGAAGCTTTCTTT. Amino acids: CATSRSLLRSVNTEAFF.

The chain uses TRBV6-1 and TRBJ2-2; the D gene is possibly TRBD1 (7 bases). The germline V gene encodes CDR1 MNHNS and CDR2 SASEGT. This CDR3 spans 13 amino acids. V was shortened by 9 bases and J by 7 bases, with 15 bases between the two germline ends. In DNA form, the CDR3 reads TGTGCCAGTCGTCAGGGGGGCAGCGGGGAGCTGTTTTTT. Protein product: CASRQGGSGELFF.

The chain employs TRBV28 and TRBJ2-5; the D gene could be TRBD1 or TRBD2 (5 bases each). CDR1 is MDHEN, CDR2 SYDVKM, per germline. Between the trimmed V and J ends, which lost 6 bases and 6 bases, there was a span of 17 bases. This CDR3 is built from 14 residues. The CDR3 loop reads CASSRTRGEKTQYF. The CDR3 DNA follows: TGTGCCAGCAGCCGTACCCGGGGCGAAAAGACCCAGTACTTC.

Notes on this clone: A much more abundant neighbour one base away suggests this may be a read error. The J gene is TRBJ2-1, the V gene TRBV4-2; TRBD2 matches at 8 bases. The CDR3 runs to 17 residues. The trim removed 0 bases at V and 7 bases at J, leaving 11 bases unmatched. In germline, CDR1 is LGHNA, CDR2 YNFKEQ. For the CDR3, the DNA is TGTGCCAGCAGCCAAGATATAAGGACTAGCCAGGTGAATGAGCAGTTCTTC. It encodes CASSQDIRTSQVNEQFF.